The clone carrying this T cell receptor beta chain was detected only a few times. Its cognate antigen is unknown. CDR1 and CDR2 (germline): LNHNV, YYDKDF (reference sequence). The junction had 2 bases not matched to a gene; V was cut back by 1 base and J by 2 bases. CDR3 length: 15 residues. This sample is drawn from a study of cytotoxic CD8 clonotypes in ibrutinib-treated CLL. On the study more broadly: In all, about a dozen patients were relapsed/refractory, roughly 15 were treatment-naive and 17 were IGHV unmutated. Complete response was seen in 2 patients and partial in some 25; about 12 progressed and approximately 14 stayed remitted after a median around 68 months. Study-level findings and limits: Rare overall, public clonotypes shrank or held steady under therapy.

The repertoire was sequenced with immunoSEQ multiplex PCR; TCRdb's copy has only in-frame clones and lacks some. The sample lists about 330,000 clones, roughly 70% occurring once. TCR beta libraries used approximately 2.2 micrograms of DNA from cryopreserved PBMCs. The sample here was PBMCs, taken after 36 months of ibrutinib treatment. The receptor comes from a human donor with chronic lymphocytic leukemia. The rearrangement joins TRBV15 to TRBJ2-7; 10 bases align to TRBD1. CDR3 sequence (DNA): TGTGCCACCAGCAGAGGGACAGGGGGTACCTACGAGCAGTACTTC. It translates to CATSRGTGGTYEQYF.